The TCR beta chain under discussion was sequenced for a study of cytomegalovirus exposure and HLA in healthy donors. Study observations and caveats: Reports showed the classifier diagnosing cytomegalovirus status with high specificity and sensitivity.

With 60 Vbeta and 13 Jbeta primers, the PCR was carried out. Produced via immunoSEQ multiplex PCR; TCRdb's table is partial and in-frame only. The sample records 100,000 to 150,000 clones, around 82% being singletons. V lost 4 bases to trimming and J lost 12 bases, with 14 bases between them. Germline V gene data show CDR1 as SGDLS and CDR2 as YYNGEE. The CDR3 totals 12 residues. In the case of this clone: Its antigen is unknown.

This TCR derives from a female donor in good health and CMV-seronegative. Specimen: PBMCs. This chain uses TRBV9 with TRBJ2-1; perhaps TRBD2 as D (6 bases). The CDR3 reads CASSPRGIAQFF. CDR3 coding DNA: TGTGCCAGCAGCCCCCGGGGGATCGCGCAGTTCTTC.